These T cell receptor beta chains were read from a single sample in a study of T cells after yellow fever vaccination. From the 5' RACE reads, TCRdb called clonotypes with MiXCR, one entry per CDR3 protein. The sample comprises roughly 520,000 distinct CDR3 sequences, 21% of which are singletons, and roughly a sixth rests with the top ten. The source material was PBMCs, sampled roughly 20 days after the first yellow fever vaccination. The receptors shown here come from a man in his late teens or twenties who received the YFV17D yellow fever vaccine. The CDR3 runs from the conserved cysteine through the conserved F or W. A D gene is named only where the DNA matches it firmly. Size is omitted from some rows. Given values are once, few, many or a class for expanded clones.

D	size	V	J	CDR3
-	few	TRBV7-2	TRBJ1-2	CASSLTDSYYGYTF
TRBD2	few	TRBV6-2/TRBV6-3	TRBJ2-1	CASRDASGGVYNEQFF
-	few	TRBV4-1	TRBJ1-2	CASSQASRRGAVYGYTF
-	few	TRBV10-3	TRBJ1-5	CAISEPNRGNQPQHF
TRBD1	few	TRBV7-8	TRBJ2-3	CASSETGNGDTQYF
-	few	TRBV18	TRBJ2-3	CASSPPATDTQYF
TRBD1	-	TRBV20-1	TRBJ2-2	CSAPDRGGNTGELFF
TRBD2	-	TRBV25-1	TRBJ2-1	CASSESRAGGGYNEQFF
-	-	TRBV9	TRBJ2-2	CASSGRGGTGELFF
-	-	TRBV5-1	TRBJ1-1	CASSLVAVTAAEAFF
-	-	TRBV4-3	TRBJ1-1	CASSPSRGREAFF
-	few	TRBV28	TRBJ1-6	CASSLSRNSPLHF
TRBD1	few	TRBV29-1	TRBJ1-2	CSVDRQGDGYTF
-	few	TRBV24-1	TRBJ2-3	CATSDYAGPSTDTQYF
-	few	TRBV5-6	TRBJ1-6	CASSSRKFQGGSPLHF
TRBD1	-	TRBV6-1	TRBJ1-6	CASSRTGRTPLHF
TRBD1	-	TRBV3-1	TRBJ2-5	CASSHLDRGMKTQYF
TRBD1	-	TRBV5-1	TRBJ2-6	CASSLAGTGRAGANVLTF
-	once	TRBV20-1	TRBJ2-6	CSARGPGSGANVLTF
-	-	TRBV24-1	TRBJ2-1	CATSDPRLLTNNEQFF
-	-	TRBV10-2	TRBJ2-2	CASSDEVTGELFF
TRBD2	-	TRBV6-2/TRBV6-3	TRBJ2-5	CASSYRSGGEGETQYF
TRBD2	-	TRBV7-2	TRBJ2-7	CASSLALGLASEQYF
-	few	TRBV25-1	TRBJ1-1	CASVGRNTEAFF
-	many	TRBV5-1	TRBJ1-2	CASRLGREYGYTF
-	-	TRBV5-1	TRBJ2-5	CASSLVAGKETQYF
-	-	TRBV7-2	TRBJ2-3	CASSLPTSRSDTQYF
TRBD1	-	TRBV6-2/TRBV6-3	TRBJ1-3	CASREMGQQRSGNTIYF
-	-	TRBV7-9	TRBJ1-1	CASSLNPKTEAFF
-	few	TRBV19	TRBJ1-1	CASSIGGDTEAFF
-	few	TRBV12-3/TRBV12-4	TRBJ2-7	CASALGNSYEQYF
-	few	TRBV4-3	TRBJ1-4	CASSPGGGTANEKLFF
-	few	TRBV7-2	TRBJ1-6	CASSFHRVGSPLHF
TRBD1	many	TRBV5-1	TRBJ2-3	CASSPGQLSTDTQYF
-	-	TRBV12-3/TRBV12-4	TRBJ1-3	CASSPGLFSGNTIYF
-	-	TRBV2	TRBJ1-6	CASSALKPPNSPLHF
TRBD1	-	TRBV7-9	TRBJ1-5	CASSLGTGFGNQPQHF
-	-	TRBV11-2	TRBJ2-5	CASTSDPQKTQYF
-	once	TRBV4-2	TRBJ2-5	CASSQDRLGETQYF
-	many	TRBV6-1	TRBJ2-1	CASSEALLGEQFF
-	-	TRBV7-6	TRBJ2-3	CASTPGGDGGDTQYF
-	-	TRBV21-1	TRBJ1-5	CASSKAAGGHNQPQHF
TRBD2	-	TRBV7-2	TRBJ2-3	CASSPTSGGAVDTQYF
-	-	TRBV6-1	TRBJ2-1	CASSHTRQGSYNEQFF
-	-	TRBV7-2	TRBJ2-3	CASSRLGFLTDTQYF